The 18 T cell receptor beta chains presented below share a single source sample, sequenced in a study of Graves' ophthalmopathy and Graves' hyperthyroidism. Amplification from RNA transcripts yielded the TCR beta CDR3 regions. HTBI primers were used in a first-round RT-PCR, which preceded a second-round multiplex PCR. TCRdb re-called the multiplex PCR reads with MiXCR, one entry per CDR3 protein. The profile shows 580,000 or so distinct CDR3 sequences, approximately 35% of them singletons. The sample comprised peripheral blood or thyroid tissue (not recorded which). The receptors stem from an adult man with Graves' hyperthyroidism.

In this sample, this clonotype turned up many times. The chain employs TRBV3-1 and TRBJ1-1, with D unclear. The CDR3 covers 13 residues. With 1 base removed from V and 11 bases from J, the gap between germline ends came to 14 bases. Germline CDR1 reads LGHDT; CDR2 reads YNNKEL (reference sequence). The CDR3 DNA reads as TGTGCCAGCAGCCAAGCCCTCTCAAGGCGGGCTTTCTTT. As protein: CASSQALSRRAFF.

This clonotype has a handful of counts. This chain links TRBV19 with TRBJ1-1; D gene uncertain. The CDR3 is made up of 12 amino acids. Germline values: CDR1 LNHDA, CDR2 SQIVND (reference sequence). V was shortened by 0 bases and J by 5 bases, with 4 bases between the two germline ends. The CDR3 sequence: CASSIENTEAFF. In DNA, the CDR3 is TGTGCCAGTAGTATAGAGAATACTGAAGCTTTCTTT.

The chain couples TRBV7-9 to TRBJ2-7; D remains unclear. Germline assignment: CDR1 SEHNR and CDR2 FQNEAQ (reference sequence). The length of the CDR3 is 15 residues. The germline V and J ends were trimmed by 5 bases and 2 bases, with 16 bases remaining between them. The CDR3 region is CASSPRSPLPYEQYF. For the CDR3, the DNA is TGTGCCAGCAGCCCTCGGAGCCCCCTCCCCTACGAGCAGTACTTC.

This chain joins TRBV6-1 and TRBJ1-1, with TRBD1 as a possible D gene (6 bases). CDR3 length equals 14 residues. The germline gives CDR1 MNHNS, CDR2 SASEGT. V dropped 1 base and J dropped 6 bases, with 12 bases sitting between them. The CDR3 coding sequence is TGTGCCAGCAGTGAAGAGTGGGGGCGGGCTGAAGCTTTCTTT. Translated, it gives CASSEEWGRAEAFF.

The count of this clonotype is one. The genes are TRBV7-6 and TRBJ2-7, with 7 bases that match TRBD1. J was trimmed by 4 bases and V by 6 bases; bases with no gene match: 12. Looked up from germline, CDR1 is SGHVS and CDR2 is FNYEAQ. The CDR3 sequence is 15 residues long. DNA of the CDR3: TGTGCCAGCAGATTCCAACAGGGGCAGGCGTACGAGCAGTACTTC. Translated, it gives CASRFQQGQAYEQYF.

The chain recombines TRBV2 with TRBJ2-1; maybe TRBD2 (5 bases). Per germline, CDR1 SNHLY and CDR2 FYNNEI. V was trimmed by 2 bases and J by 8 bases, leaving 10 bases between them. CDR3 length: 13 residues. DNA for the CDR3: TGTGCCAGCAGTGAAACCGGGGTTGATGAGCAGTTCTTC. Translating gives CASSETGVDEQFF.

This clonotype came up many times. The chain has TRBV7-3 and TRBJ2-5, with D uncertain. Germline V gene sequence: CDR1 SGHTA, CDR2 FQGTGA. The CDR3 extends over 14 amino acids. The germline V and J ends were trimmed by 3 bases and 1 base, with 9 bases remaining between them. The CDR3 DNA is TGTGCCAGCAGCTTCGGACCCCGCCAAGAGACCCAGTACTTC. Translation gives CASSFGPRQETQYF.

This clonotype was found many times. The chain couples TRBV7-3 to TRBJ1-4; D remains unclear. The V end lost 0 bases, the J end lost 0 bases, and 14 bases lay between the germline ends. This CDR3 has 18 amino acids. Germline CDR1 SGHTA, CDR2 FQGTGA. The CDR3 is CASSLTPRAVTTNEKLFF. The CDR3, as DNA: TGTGCCAGCAGCTTAACCCCACGGGCAGTCACAACTAATGAAAAACTGTTTTTT.

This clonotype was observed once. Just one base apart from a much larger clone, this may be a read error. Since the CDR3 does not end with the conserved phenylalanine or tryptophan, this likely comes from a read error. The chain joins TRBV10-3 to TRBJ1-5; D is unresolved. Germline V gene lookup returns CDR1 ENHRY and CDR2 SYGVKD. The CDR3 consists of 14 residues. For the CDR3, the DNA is TGTGCCAGCAGTTACTCGGAAATCAATCAGCCCCAGCATCTT. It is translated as CASSYSEINQPQHL.

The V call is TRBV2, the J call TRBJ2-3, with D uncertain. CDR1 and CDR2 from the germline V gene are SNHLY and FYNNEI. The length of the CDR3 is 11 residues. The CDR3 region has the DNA TGTTCTCCAGACGGCACAGATACGCAGTATTTT. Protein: CSPDGTDTQYF.

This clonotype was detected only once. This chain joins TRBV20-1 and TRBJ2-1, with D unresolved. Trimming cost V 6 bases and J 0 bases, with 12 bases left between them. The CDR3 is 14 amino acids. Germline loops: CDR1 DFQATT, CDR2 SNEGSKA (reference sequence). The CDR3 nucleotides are TGCAGTGCCTCCTCGCCGAGCTCCTACAATGAGCAGTTCTTC. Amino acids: CSASSPSSYNEQFF.

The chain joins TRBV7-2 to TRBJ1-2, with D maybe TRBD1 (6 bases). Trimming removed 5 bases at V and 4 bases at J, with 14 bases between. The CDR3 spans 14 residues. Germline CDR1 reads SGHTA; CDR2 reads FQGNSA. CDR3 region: CASSTYRAGYGYTF. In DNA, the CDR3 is TGTGCCAGCAGCACTTACAGGGCAGGCTATGGCTACACCTTC.

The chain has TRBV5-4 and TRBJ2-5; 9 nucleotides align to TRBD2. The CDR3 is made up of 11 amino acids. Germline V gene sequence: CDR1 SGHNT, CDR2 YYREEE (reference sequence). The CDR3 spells CVSTSGETQYF. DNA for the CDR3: TGTGTATCGACTAGCGGAGAGACCCAGTACTTC.

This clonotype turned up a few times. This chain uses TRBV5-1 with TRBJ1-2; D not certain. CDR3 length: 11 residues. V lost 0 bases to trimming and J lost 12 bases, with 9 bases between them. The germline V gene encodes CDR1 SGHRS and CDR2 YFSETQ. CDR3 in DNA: TGCGCCAGCAGCTTGGGTCAAGGGCACACCTTC. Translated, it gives CASSLGQGHTF.

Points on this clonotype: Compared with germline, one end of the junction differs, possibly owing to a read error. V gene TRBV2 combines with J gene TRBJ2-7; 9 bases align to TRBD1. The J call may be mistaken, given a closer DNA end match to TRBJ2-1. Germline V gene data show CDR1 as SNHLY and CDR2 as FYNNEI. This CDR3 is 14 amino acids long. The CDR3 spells CASSPQGARNEQFF. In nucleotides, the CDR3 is TGCGCCAGCAGCCCACAGGGGGCGCGTAATGAGCAGTTCTTC.

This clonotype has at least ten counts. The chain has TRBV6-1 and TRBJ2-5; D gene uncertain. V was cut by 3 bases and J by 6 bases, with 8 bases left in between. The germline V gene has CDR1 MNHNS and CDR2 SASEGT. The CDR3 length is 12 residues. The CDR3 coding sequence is TGTGCCAGCAGTGAGCTACTAAAGACCCAGTACTTC. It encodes CASSELLKTQYF.

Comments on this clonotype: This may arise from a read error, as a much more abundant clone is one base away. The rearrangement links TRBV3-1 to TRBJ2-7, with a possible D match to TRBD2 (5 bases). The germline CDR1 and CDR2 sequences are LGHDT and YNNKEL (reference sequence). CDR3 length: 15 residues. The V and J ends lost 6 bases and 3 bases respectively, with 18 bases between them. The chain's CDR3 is CASSCGGFPLYEQYF. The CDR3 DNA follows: TGTGCCAGCAGTTGCGGCGGGTTCCCTCTCTACGAGCAGTACTTC.

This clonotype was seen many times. In nucleotides, the CDR3 is TGCAGCGTAACCGGGACAAACTATGGCTACACCTTC. Its translation is CSVTGTNYGYTF. This rearrangement joins TRBV29-1 to TRBJ1-2; D is perhaps TRBD1 (6 bases). Germline V CDR1 and CDR2: SQVTM, ANQGSEA. Trimming stripped 6 bases from V and 2 bases from J, with 10 bases between. This CDR3 comprises 12 residues.